These T cell receptor beta chains were read from a single sample in a study of cytomegalovirus exposure and HLA in healthy donors. Assay used: immunoSEQ multiplex PCR; TCRdb lists only in-frame clones, some missing. The sample shows under 140,000 clones, approximately 86% of them seen only once. The specimen sequenced was PBMCs. Every receptor here comes from a man in his forties or fifties in good health and CMV-seronegative. Both conserved end residues are part of each CDR3. The D gene is left open where the match is weak. Clone size is stated in some rows and not others, as once, few, many or a class when expanded.

clone_size: NA; v_call: TRBV25-1; j_call: TRBJ2-7; d_call: TRBD1; cdr3_nt: TGTGCCAGCAGTGAAATGGGCGGGGGACAGGGGACCCACGAGCAGTACTTC; cdr3_aa: CASSEMGGGQGTHEQYF
clone_size: NA; v_call: TRBV10-3; j_call: TRBJ2-7; d_call: TRBD1; cdr3_nt: TGTGCCATCAGGACAGGGACGGGCGACGAGCAGTACTTC; cdr3_aa: CAIRTGTGDEQYF
clone_size: once; v_call: TRBV29-1; j_call: TRBJ2-7; d_call: TRBD1; cdr3_nt: TGCAGCGTTTCCCGGGACAGGGGTACCTACGAGCAGTACTTC; cdr3_aa: CSVSRDRGTYEQYF
clone_size: few; v_call: TRBV9; j_call: TRBJ2-1; d_call: NA; cdr3_nt: TGTGCCAGCAGCCCACGGCCTCAACAGTCATACAATGAGCAGTTCTTC; cdr3_aa: CASSPRPQQSYNEQFF
clone_size: NA; v_call: TRBV28; j_call: TRBJ1-5; d_call: NA; cdr3_nt: TGTGCCAGCAGTTTAAGGGGCCCTGGGATTCGCAATCAGCCCCAGCATTTT; cdr3_aa: CASSLRGPGIRNQPQHF
clone_size: NA; v_call: TRBV7-8; j_call: TRBJ2-2; d_call: TRBD1; cdr3_nt: TGTGCCAGCAGCAAGGGGGCAACGAACACCGGGGAGCTGTTTTTT; cdr3_aa: CASSKGATNTGELFF
clone_size: NA; v_call: TRBV29-1; j_call: TRBJ2-1; d_call: NA; cdr3_nt: TGCAGCGTTGGTGTATCCTACAATGAGCAGTTCTTC; cdr3_aa: CSVGVSYNEQFF
clone_size: once; v_call: TRBV27; j_call: TRBJ2-1; d_call: TRBD2; cdr3_nt: TGTGCCAGCAGCCCCTACGCACGGGGGGGCTCCTACAATGAGCAGTTCTTC; cdr3_aa: CASSPYARGGSYNEQFF
clone_size: NA; v_call: TRBV7-9; j_call: TRBJ2-3; d_call: NA; cdr3_nt: TGTGCCAGCAGCCAAGGGGTAGGAATCACAGATACGCAGTATTTT; cdr3_aa: CASSQGVGITDTQYF
clone_size: NA; v_call: TRBV6-1; j_call: TRBJ2-7; d_call: NA; cdr3_nt: TGTGCCAGCAGTGAGAGTGGGACATATCTCTACGAGCAGTACTTC; cdr3_aa: CASSESGTYLYEQYF
clone_size: NA; v_call: TRBV2; j_call: TRBJ1-6; d_call: NA; cdr3_nt: TGTGCCAGCAGTGAGCAGGGGCAAGGTAATTCACCCCTCCACTTT; cdr3_aa: CASSEQGQGNSPLHF
clone_size: NA; v_call: TRBV28; j_call: TRBJ1-5; d_call: NA; cdr3_nt: TGTGCCAGCAGCTCGCAGGGTTTGGGCAATCAGCCCCAGCATTTT; cdr3_aa: CASSSQGLGNQPQHF
clone_size: NA; v_call: TRBV28; j_call: TRBJ2-1; d_call: NA; cdr3_nt: TGTGCCAGCAGACCCCAACGGGGTAAGCAGTTCTTC; cdr3_aa: CASRPQRGKQFF
clone_size: NA; v_call: TRBV5-1; j_call: TRBJ1-6; d_call: NA; cdr3_nt: TGCGCCAGCAGTGAGACAGATTATAATTCACCCCTCCACTTT; cdr3_aa: CASSETDYNSPLHF
clone_size: NA; v_call: TRBV5-4; j_call: TRBJ2-7; d_call: NA; cdr3_nt: TGTGCCAGCAGCTTCGGGTCCACCTACGAGCAGTACTTC; cdr3_aa: CASSFGSTYEQYF
clone_size: few; v_call: TRBV6-5; j_call: TRBJ2-7; d_call: NA; cdr3_nt: TGTGCCAGCCGTTTCCGACTGGGCGGGGACGAGCAGTACTTC; cdr3_aa: CASRFRLGGDEQYF
clone_size: NA; v_call: TRBV21-1; j_call: TRBJ1-6; d_call: NA; cdr3_nt: TGTGCCACCAGACGGCCACCCAAAACGGGCCAAGAGAGGACAGGGAGTTCACCCCTCCACTTT; cdr3_aa: CATRRPPKTGQERTGSSPLHF
clone_size: few; v_call: TRBV9; j_call: TRBJ2-1; d_call: NA; cdr3_nt: TGTGCCAGCAGCGAGACTAGAGCTGGCAATGAGCAGTTCTTC; cdr3_aa: CASSETRAGNEQFF
clone_size: NA; v_call: TRBV5-6; j_call: TRBJ1-3; d_call: NA; cdr3_nt: TGTGCCAGCAGCTTGGGCCCCGGGGGCACCATATATTTT; cdr3_aa: CASSLGPGGTIYF
clone_size: NA; v_call: TRBV7-8; j_call: TRBJ2-7; d_call: NA; cdr3_nt: TGTGCCAGCAGCTTAGGCCAGGGGCTCTACGAGCAGTACTTC; cdr3_aa: CASSLGQGLYEQYF
clone_size: NA; v_call: TRBV6-5; j_call: TRBJ2-5; d_call: NA; cdr3_nt: TGTGCCAGCACTTGGGGAGGGACCCAGTACTTC; cdr3_aa: CASTWGGTQYF
clone_size: NA; v_call: TRBV28; j_call: TRBJ2-6; d_call: TRBD1; cdr3_nt: TGTGCCAGCAGGGTAGGGGGCGCTGGGGCCAACGTCCTGACTTTC; cdr3_aa: CASRVGGAGANVLTF
clone_size: NA; v_call: TRBV28; j_call: TRBJ2-2; d_call: TRBD1; cdr3_nt: TGTGCCAGCAGTGGTACCGGGACAGGGAACACCGGGGAGCTGTTTTTT; cdr3_aa: CASSGTGTGNTGELFF
clone_size: NA; v_call: TRBV6-1; j_call: TRBJ2-1; d_call: TRBD2; cdr3_nt: TGTGCCAGCAGGATGCGGGGGGGGAAATACAATGAGCAGTTCTTC; cdr3_aa: CASRMRGGKYNEQFF
clone_size: once; v_call: TRBV6-6; j_call: TRBJ1-2; d_call: TRBD1; cdr3_nt: TGTGCCAGCAGCCGACAGGGGAACTATGGCTACACCTTC; cdr3_aa: CASSRQGNYGYTF
clone_size: NA; v_call: TRBV5-6; j_call: TRBJ1-3; d_call: TRBD1; cdr3_nt: TGTGCCAGCAGCTTGGAAGGGACAGGAGGAAACACCATATATTTT; cdr3_aa: CASSLEGTGGNTIYF
clone_size: NA; v_call: TRBV6-5; j_call: TRBJ2-7; d_call: TRBD1; cdr3_nt: TGTGCCAGCAGTTACGGCCCCGGGACAGGGTCCCACGAGCAGTACTTC; cdr3_aa: CASSYGPGTGSHEQYF
clone_size: NA; v_call: TRBV28; j_call: TRBJ2-1; d_call: TRBD1; cdr3_nt: TGTGCCAGCACCGACGACAGGGGCCATGAGCAGTTCTTC; cdr3_aa: CASTDDRGHEQFF
clone_size: NA; v_call: TRBV2; j_call: TRBJ1-5; d_call: NA; cdr3_nt: TGTGCCAGCAGGGAGATAGGACGACAGGCTAATCAGCCCCAGCATTTT; cdr3_aa: CASREIGRQANQPQHF
clone_size: NA; v_call: TRBV2; j_call: TRBJ1-5; d_call: NA; cdr3_nt: TGTGCCAGCAGTGAACTGGGCAGGGCCCAGCCCCAGCATTTT; cdr3_aa: CASSELGRAQPQHF
clone_size: NA; v_call: TRBV19; j_call: TRBJ1-6; d_call: TRBD1; cdr3_nt: TGTGCCAGTAGTATCGCGGCAGGGGGAAATTCACCCCTCCACTTT; cdr3_aa: CASSIAAGGNSPLHF
clone_size: NA; v_call: TRBV25-1; j_call: TRBJ2-3; d_call: TRBD1; cdr3_nt: TGTGCCAGCAGTCGCGACAGGGACACAGATACGCAGTATTTT; cdr3_aa: CASSRDRDTDTQYF